This TCR beta chain was recovered during a study of blood T cell repertoires in COVID-19. Overall study: Samples came from the United States, Italy and Spain, spanning acute and convalescent COVID-19. PBMCs, B-cell-depleted T cells, or T cells provided the cDNA or gDNA that made up the material.

In the authors' workflow: Reference gene primer amplification yielded estimated nucleated cell counts. Only in-frame clones appear in the TCRdb table, and some are missing; sequencing was by immunoSEQ multiplex PCR. Clone size and the V and J calls come from that table; the DNA yielded D and trimming. Of around 260,000 clones in the sample, around 89% were seen once. V was clipped by 7 bases and J by 5 bases, with 13 bases between them. The CDR3 is 13 residues long. Per germline, CDR1 KGHDR and CDR2 SFDVKD. The chain links TRBV24-1 to TRBJ2-5, with a possible D match to TRBD2 (6 bases). This TCR derives from a man aged 30 to 39 with acute or convalescent COVID-19. The sample taken for sequencing was peripheral blood. CDR3 bases: TGTGCCACCAGGACGGCGGGGTTGGAGACCCAGTACTTC. Its protein product is CATRTAGLETQYF.